The clone carrying this T cell receptor (beta chain) turned up a few times. What it binds is not known. The sample belongs to a study of T cell repertoires in aging, cancer and after chemotherapy. Study in general: Pre- and post-chemotherapy samples were paired from glioblastoma patients treated with temozolomide-based therapy.

The template was genomic DNA from peripheral blood, not RNA. Study-level results: In cancer patients, declining TCR diversity with age involved lost richness and lost evenness. Untreated cancer patients had significantly lower blood TCR diversity than age-matched healthy donors.

V was clipped by 3 bases and J by 6 bases; unmatched bases: 6. Germline V CDR1 and CDR2: SGHTA, FQGNSA. This CDR3 comprises 16 residues. Multiplex touch-down PCR with TRB-A/B primers amplified rearranged V-D-J TRB sequences. Using its own MiXCR run on the multiplex PCR reads, TCRdb lists one record per CDR3 protein. The sample has a few thousand distinct CDR3 sequences, 24% seen once. This receptor was obtained from a human donor with a solid tumor. The chain has TRBV7-2 and TRBJ2-5, with 14 bases lining up with TRBD2. The sequencing sample was made of blood. For the CDR3, the DNA is TGTGCCAGCAGCTTGGCGACTAGCGGGGGGGCGAAGACCCAGTACTTC. Amino acids: CASSLATSGGAKTQYF.